This T cell receptor beta chain originates from a study of CD8 T cells in ankylosing spondylitis. Findings and limits, study-wide: From matched ankylosing spondylitis synovial fluid, disease-linked clones were reportedly recovered at significantly enriched levels. Clones linked to disease, bearing a CD8+ phenotype, were relatively rare in peripheral blood. A TCR beta motif of 7 to 9 highly homologous variants seemed to mark ankylosing spondylitis blood.

TCRdb analysed the 5' RACE reads with MiXCR anew, one entry per CDR3 protein. This sample has 350,000 to 450,000 distinct CDR3 sequences, with roughly 27% found just once. This clonotype has only a few counts. Its antigen is still unknown. Germline V gene lookup returns CDR1 SEHNR and CDR2 FQNEAQ (reference sequence). V was trimmed by 5 bases and J by 4 bases, leaving 14 bases between them. The CDR3 has 14 residues. The sequence came from a male donor with ankylosing spondylitis. V and J are TRBV7-9 and TRBJ1-2, with a weak D call TRBD1 (6 bases). Source material: blood, either unsorted or a sorted T cell fraction (not recorded which). The CDR3 bases are TGTGCCAGCAGCCCCCGGGGGGCATTCTATGGCTACACCTTC. Its protein product is CASSPRGAFYGYTF.